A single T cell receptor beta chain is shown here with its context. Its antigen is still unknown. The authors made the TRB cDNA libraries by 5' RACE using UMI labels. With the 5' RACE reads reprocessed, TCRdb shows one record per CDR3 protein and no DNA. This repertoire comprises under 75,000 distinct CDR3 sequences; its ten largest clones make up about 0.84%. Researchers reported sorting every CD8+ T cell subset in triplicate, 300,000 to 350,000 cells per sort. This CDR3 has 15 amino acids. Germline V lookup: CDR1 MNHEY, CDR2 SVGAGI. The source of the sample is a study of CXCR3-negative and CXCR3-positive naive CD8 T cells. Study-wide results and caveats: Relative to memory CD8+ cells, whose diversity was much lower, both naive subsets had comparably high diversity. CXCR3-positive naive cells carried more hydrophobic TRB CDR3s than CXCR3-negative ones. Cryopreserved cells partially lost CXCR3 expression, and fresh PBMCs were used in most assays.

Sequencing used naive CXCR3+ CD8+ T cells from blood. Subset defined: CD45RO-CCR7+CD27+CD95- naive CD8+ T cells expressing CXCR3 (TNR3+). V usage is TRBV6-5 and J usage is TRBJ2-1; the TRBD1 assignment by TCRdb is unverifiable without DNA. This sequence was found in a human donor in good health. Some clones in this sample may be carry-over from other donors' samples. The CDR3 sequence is CASSYRGGLGDEQFF.